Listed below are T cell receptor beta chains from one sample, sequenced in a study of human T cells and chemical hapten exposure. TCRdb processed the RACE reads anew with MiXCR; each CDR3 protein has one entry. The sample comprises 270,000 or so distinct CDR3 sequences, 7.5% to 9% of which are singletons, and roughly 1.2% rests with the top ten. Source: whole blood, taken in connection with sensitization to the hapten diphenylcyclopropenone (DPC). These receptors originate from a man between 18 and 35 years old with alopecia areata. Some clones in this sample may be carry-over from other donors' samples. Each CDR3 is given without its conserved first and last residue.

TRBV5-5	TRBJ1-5	ASSLPDIMGNQPQH
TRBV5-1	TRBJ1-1	ASSLNGATEAF
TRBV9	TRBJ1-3	ASSATPTGDRNTIY
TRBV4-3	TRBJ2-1	ASSQTEYNEQF
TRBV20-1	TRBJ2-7	SARHFYEQY
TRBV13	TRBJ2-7	ASRVAGGNYEQY
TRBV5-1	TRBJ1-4	ASSFGQGDSANEKLF
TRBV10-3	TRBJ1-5	AISESLSNQPQH
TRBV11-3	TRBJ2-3	ASSPGTGRADTQY
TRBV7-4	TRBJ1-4	ASSRRWPGSDKSNEKLF
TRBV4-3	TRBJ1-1	ASSQEARGRTEAF
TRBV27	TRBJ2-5	ASGQGGETQY
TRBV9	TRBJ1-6	ASSVSPGTNSPLH
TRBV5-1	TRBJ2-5	ASSPTGADQETQY
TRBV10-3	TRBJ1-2	AIGRGRGVDGYT
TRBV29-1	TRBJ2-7	SVDLPGSYEQY
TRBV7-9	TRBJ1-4	ASSPFPPSQSRSNEKLF
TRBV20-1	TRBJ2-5	SARDNLQETQY
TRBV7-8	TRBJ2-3	ASSPWTPQSTDTQY
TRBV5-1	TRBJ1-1	ASSLAPGITEAF
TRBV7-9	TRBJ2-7	ASSPPTGFYEQY
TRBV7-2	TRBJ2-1	ASSPRGEYNEQF
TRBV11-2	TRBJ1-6	ASSPGTGTYSPLH
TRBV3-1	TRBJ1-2	ASSPRPGDGYT
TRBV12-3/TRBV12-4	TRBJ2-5	ASRRTGLAAQETQY
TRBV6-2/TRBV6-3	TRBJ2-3	ASISLAGGTDTQY
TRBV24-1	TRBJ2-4	ATSDLVGAKNIQY
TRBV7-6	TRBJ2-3	ASSLVRGVYRADTDTQY
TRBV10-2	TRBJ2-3	ASSDFQLLPHTQY
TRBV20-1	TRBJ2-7	SALRTGVYEQY
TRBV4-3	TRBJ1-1	ASSQGSRGTSEAF
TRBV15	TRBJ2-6	ATSRGAGDYSGANVLT
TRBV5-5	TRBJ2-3	ASSLGPAGASDTQY
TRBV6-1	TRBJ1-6	ASQDRVDSPLH
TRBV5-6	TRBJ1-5	ASSFLFETVGGPQH
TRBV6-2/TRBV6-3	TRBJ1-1	ASHLMMNTEAF
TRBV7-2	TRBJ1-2	ASSVSGAVLYGYT
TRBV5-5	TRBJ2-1	ASSRTGNYNEQF
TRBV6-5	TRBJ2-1	ASSYSLVAYNEQF
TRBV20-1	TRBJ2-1	SASGTSGPSYNEQF
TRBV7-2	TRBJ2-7	ASSTQTGGASYEQY
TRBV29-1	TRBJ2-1	SVVLTSSYNEQF
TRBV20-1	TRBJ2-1	SATLAGGPNEQF
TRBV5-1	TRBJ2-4	ASSPGTGDIQY
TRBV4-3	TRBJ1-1	ASSQDFGSHTEAF
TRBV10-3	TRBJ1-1	ATDSGQLNTEAF
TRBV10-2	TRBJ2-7	ASSDAGLAHEQY
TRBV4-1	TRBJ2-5	ASSQGRTAIGTQY